This T cell receptor (beta chain) was captured in a study of T cell changes during pregnancy in multiple sclerosis (dated by TCRdb to between 2017 and 2020). Background on the whole study: In women with multiple sclerosis, the researchers looked at how the T cell repertoire shifted as pregnancy progressed.

As regards this clone: Its antigen remains undetermined. No qualities accompany the bases; no much larger clone lies one base away.

Preparation of the library involved the immunoSEQ multiplex PCR assay. Sourced from immuneACCESS, this table was stored by TCRdb with only in-frame sequences that have V and J called. A share of the clones is absent; for the studies checked, an unresolved V gene accounts for under half, and the remainder has no known explanation. This sample comprises some 21,000 clones, approximately 90% of them detected only once. 0.6% to 0.85% of the sample rests with the top ten. Trimming removed 3 bases from V and 0 bases from J, leaving 12 bases between the germline ends. Including the terminal cysteine and phenylalanine, the CDR3 comprises 15 residues. CDR3 DNA is the only sequence kept; it has 45 bases, read in frame from the first base. CDR1 SGHRS and CDR2 YFSETQ were looked up in the germline V gene.

This receptor was identified in a female donor with multiple sclerosis, enrolled in a pregnancy study. The source material was CD4+ T cells from peripheral blood mononuclear cells, sampled in the third trimester of pregnancy. Recombination joined TRBV5-1 with TRBJ1-2; TRBD1 is possibly the D segment (6 matching bases). The CDR3 in this case is CASSSGGSTNYGYTF. The bases are TGCGCCAGCAGCTCTGGGGGCAGTACTAACTATGGCTACACCTTC.